Described below is a single TCR beta chain sequence and its context. Its specificity is not known. It was with a sample-barcoded 5' primer and a J-beta primer mix that a second PCR of roughly 7 to 11 cycles was run. TCRdb reprocessed the 5' RACE reads via MiXCR and lists one record per CDR3 protein. Of fewer than 2,000,000 distinct CDR3 sequences in the sample, around 40% were seen once. This sample is part of a study of blood T cells in healthy people across ages. Study findings and constraints: Higher diversity and more naive CD4+ cells were features of long-lived donors, compared to aged donors.

V was pared by 7 bases and J by 3 bases, with 13 bases of the junction left unmatched. The germline V gene has CDR1 DFQATT and CDR2 SNEGSKA (reference sequence). CDR3 size: 15 residues. V usage is TRBV20-1 and J usage is TRBJ2-3; 7 nucleotides line up with TRBD2. The TCR originated in a human donor in good health. The sample comprised blood. The CDR3 region has the DNA TGCAGTGTCTTACCCCCGGTTAGCGGGACAGATACGCAGTATTTT. Protein sequence: CSVLPPVSGTDTQYF.